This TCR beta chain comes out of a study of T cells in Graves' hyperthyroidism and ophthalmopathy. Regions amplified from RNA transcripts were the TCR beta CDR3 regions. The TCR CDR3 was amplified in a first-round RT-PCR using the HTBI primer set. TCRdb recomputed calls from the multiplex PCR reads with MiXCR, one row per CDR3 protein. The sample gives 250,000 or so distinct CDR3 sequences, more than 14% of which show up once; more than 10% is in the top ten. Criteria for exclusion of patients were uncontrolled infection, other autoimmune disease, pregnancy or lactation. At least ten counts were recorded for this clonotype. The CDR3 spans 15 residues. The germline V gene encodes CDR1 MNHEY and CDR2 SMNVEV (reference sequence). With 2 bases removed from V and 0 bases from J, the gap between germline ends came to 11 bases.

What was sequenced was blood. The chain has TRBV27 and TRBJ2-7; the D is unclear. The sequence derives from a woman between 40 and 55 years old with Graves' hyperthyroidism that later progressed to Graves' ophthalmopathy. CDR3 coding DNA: TGTGCCAGCAGTTTAAGGATGCTCAGCTCCTACGAGCAGTACTTC. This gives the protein CASSLRMLSSYEQYF.